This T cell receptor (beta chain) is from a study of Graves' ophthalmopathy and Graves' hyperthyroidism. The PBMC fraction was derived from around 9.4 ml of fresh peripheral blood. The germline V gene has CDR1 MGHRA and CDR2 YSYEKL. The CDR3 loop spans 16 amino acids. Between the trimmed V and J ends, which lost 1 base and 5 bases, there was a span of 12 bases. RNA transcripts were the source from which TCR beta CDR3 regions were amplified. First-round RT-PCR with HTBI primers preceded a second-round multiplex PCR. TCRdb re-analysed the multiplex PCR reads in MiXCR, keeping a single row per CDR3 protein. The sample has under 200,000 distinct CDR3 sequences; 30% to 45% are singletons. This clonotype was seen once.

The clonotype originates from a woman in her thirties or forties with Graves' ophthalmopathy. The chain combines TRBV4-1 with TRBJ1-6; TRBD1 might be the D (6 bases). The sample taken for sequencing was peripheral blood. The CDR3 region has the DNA TGCGCCAGCAGCCAAGGTTGGACAGAGGATAATTCACCCCTCCACTTT. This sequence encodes CASSQGWTEDNSPLHF.